A single sample gave rise to the 2 T cell receptor beta chains below, sequenced in a study of T cell changes during pregnancy in multiple sclerosis. Data came from immunoSEQ multiplex PCR; TCRdb stores just in-frame clones and leaves some out. The sample has about 51,000 clones; roughly 94% are singletons. The specimen comprised CD4+ T cells from peripheral blood mononuclear cells, sampled in the second trimester of pregnancy. The receptors here all came from a female donor with multiple sclerosis, enrolled in a pregnancy study.

This clone was counted once. This chain uses TRBV10-3 with TRBJ2-3; the D is unclear. The V gene lost 10 bases and the J gene lost 0 bases, with 17 bases spanning the gap. The CDR3 is 15 amino acids. Germline loops: CDR1 ENHRY, CDR2 SYGVKD. The CDR3 loop is CATYPWPSSTDTQYF. CDR3 DNA: TGTGCCACGTACCCCTGGCCCTCTAGCACAGATACGCAGTATTTT.

This rearrangement joins TRBV7-2 to TRBJ1-1; D call uncertain. There are 15 residues in the CDR3. The germline V and J ends were trimmed by 2 bases and 0 bases, with 10 bases remaining between them. Germline loops: CDR1 SGHTA, CDR2 FQGNSA. The CDR3 DNA sequence: TGTGCCAGCAGCTTACGAGTCAGGTTGAACACTGAAGCTTTCTTT. Residues: CASSLRVRLNTEAFF.